The 31 T cell receptor beta chains below all came from one sample that was sequenced in a study of neurological immune-mediated disorders. Via MiXCR, TCRdb re-called the 5' RACE reads, giving one row per CDR3 protein. The sample has tens of thousands of distinct CDR3 sequences; approximately 6% are singletons. The specimen sequenced was CD4+ T cells from blood. These receptors were taken from a woman between 50 and 59 years old in good health.

This clonotype has a count of ten or more. Here the CDR3 reads CASSTLGRERPYEQYF. DNA for the CDR3: TGTGCCAGCAGCACCCTCGGCAGGGAAAGGCCCTACGAGCAGTACTTC. The genes are TRBV28 and TRBJ2-7; possible D gene TRBD1, 5 bases. There are 16 residues in the CDR3. Between the trimmed V and J ends, which lost 6 bases and 2 bases, there was a span of 20 bases. Germline V gene lookup returns CDR1 MDHEN and CDR2 SYDVKM.

This clonotype has ten or more counts. V and J are TRBV28 and TRBJ1-2; 7 bases are a match to TRBD1. The CDR3 consists of 16 residues. CDR1 and CDR2 (germline): MDHEN, SYDVKM. J lost 3 bases, V lost 2 bases, and 9 bases had no gene match. The DNA for the CDR3 is TGTGCCAGCAGTTTAAGGCGCAGGGGGACCGACTATGGCTACACCTTC. Translation gives CASSLRRRGTDYGYTF.

There are many counts of this clonotype. The chain joins TRBV7-2 to TRBJ1-1; D is possibly TRBD1 (5 bases). Germline loops: CDR1 SGHTA, CDR2 FQGNSA. This CDR3 region has 15 residues. V dropped 5 bases and J dropped 1 base, with 14 bases sitting between them. In DNA form, the CDR3 reads TGTGCCAGCAGCCTACGGTTTCAGGGGAACACTGAAGCTTTCTTT. Translating gives CASSLRFQGNTEAFF.

This clonotype was counted at least ten times. The chain's CDR3 is CASSLRTSGSRDEQFF. CDR3 nucleotides: TGTGCCAGCAGTTTACGGACTAGCGGGAGTCGGGATGAGCAGTTCTTC. The J gene is TRBJ2-1, the V gene TRBV7-8; 13 positions agree with TRBD2. Germline V gene data show CDR1 as SGHVS and CDR2 as FQNEAQ. CDR3 length equals 16 residues. With 6 bases clipped from V and 8 bases from J, the junction kept 10 bases outside the gene matches.

This clonotype has at least ten counts. This chain joins TRBV7-2 and TRBJ2-3; no reliable D call. CDR1 and CDR2 (germline): SGHTA, FQGNSA. The length of the CDR3 is 16 residues. Trimming shortened V by 4 bases and J by 3 bases, and 17 bases separated the two germline ends. The DNA of the CDR3 is TGTGCCAGCAGCTGGCATCCCGGCACCCAGACAGATACGCAGTATTTT. This translates into CASSWHPGTQTDTQYF.

There are many counts of this clonotype. V is TRBV15 and J is TRBJ2-7, with TRBD2 matching 7 bases. Germline V gene data show CDR1 as LNHNV and CDR2 as YYDKDF (reference sequence). V was clipped by 0 bases and J by 5 bases; unmatched bases: 4. The CDR3 is made up of 14 amino acids. The chain's CDR3 is CATSRDGRGHEQYF. In nucleotides, the CDR3 is TGTGCCACCAGCAGAGATGGGAGGGGCCACGAGCAGTACTTC.

This clonotype has only one observation. V and J are TRBV9 and TRBJ2-3, with 9 bases aligning to TRBD1. CDR3 length: 14 residues. CDR1 is SGDLS and CDR2 is YYNGEE in the germline V gene. The trim removed 3 bases at V and 4 bases at J, leaving 3 bases unmatched. This CDR3 reads CASSAGQGPDTQYF. CDR3 sequence (DNA): TGTGCCAGCAGCGCGGGACAGGGCCCAGATACGCAGTATTTT.

V is TRBV27 and J is TRBJ2-1; D is ambiguous. V dropped 7 bases and J dropped 1 base, with 14 bases sitting between them. This CDR3 comprises 15 residues. CDR1 MNHEY and CDR2 SMNVEV come from the germline V gene (reference sequence). The CDR3 DNA is TGTGCCAGCACCCCGCGGATGTCGTCCTACAATGAGCAGTTCTTC. This sequence encodes CASTPRMSSYNEQFF.

This clonotype showed up many times. The CDR3 is CASSLSFGPPVDTQYF. The CDR3 DNA sequence: TGTGCCAGCAGTTTATCATTCGGTCCCCCCGTGGATACGCAGTATTTT. V and J are TRBV27 and TRBJ2-3; D gene unclear. V lost 0 bases and J lost 6, with 16 bases in between. The germline V gene encodes CDR1 MNHEY and CDR2 SMNVEV (reference sequence). CDR3 length: 16 residues.

This clonotype was seen repeatedly, ten times or more. This sequence joins TRBV7-3 and TRBJ2-1; D perhaps matches TRBD2 (6 bases). The CDR3 is made up of 17 amino acids. Trimming stripped 0 bases from V and 7 bases from J, with 19 bases between. Germline lookup yields CDR1 SGHTA and CDR2 FQGTGA. CDR3 residues: CASSLTALAFGGNEQFF. The CDR3 DNA reads TGTGCCAGCAGCTTAACCGCCCTAGCGTTCGGAGGGAATGAGCAGTTCTTC.

There are many counts of this clonotype. The chain recombines TRBV20-1 with TRBJ2-7; weak D call: TRBD1 (5 bases). Trimming cost V 3 bases and J 2 bases, with 11 bases left between them. The CDR3 totals 13 residues. Germline lookup yields CDR1 DFQATT and CDR2 SNEGSKA (reference sequence). DNA for the CDR3: TGCAGTGCTAGGGCAGGGCACACCTACGAGCAGTACTTC. Encoded protein: CSARAGHTYEQYF.

This clonotype was seen repeatedly, ten times or more. This sequence joins TRBV12-3 or TRBV12-4 and TRBJ1-4; TRBD1 is a possible D gene (6 bases). The CDR3 has 15 residues. V was shortened by 3 bases and J by 5 bases, with 13 bases between the two germline ends. The CDR3, as DNA: TGTGCCAGCAGTTTTGGGGGGCGAGGAAATGAAAAACTGTTTTTT. Protein sequence: CASSFGGRGNEKLFF.

This clonotype was observed many times. The chain carries TRBV7-9 and TRBJ1-1; D may be TRBD1 (5 bases). The V end was cut by 0 bases, the J end by 9 bases, with 26 bases between. The CDR3 spans 18 residues. Germline-derived CDR1 and CDR2 are SEHNR and FQNEAQ (reference sequence). The CDR3 region is CASSLAVGVSGTAMKAFF. DNA of the CDR3: TGTGCCAGCAGCTTAGCGGTGGGGGTGTCGGGGACGGCGATGAAAGCTTTCTTT. The full variable domain, its missing parts supplied by reference TRBV7-9 and TRBJ1-1, is DTGVSQNPRHKITKRGQNVTFRCDPISEHNRLYWYRQTLGQGPEFLTYFQNEAQLEKSRLLSDRFSAERPKGSFSTLEIQRTEQGDSAMYLCASSLAVGVSGTAMKAFFGQGTRLTVV.

This clonotype was picked up a small number of times. The chain employs TRBV7-8 and TRBJ2-5; 8 nucleotides match TRBD2. The CDR3 has 15 amino acids. V dropped 1 base and J dropped 7; count of bases not matched to a gene: 8. Germline assignment: CDR1 SGHVS and CDR2 FQNEAQ. The CDR3 loop reads CASSLGTSPLGTQYF. The CDR3 DNA reads as TGTGCCAGCAGCTTAGGGACTAGCCCCCTGGGGACCCAGTACTTC.

In its sample, this clonotype was seen many times. The chain is built from TRBV28 and TRBJ2-3; maybe TRBD2 (6 bases). The CDR3 is 15 amino acids. Germline CDR1 MDHEN, CDR2 SYDVKM. V shed 1 base and J shed 2 bases, with 10 bases lying between them. CDR3 loop: CASSLSAGPTDTQYF. CDR3 coding DNA: TGTGCCAGCAGTTTATCTGCGGGGCCCACAGATACGCAGTATTTT.

This clonotype has ten or more counts. The chain joins TRBV5-6 to TRBJ2-2, with D perhaps given as TRBD1 or TRBD2 (6 bases each). The CDR3 is made up of 16 amino acids. Germline loops: CDR1 SGHDT, CDR2 YYEEEE. V lost 0 bases to trimming and J lost 4 bases, with 13 bases between them. CDR3: CASSLGRGLGTGELFF. The CDR3 DNA reads TGTGCCAGCAGCTTGGGACGGGGGCTGGGCACCGGGGAGCTGTTTTTT.

The sample holds many counts of this clonotype. V and J are TRBV2 and TRBJ2-3, with D perhaps matching TRBD2 (6 bases). Trimming took 6 bases from V and 4 from J, leaving 20 bases between them. The CDR3 has 16 residues. The germline V gene has CDR1 SNHLY and CDR2 FYNNEI. The CDR3 loop reads CASRASSGTAPDTQYF. CDR3 DNA: TGTGCCAGCAGAGCCTCCTCCGGGACTGCCCCAGATACGCAGTATTTT.

Ten or more counts support this clonotype. The chain recombines TRBV28 with TRBJ1-6; D remains unclear. Germline V CDR1 and CDR2: MDHEN, SYDVKM. The CDR3 length is 16 residues. V dropped 2 bases and J dropped 0 bases, with 8 bases sitting between them. CDR3 amino acids: CASSLNGPSYNSPLHF. In nucleotides, the CDR3 is TGTGCCAGCAGTTTAAACGGTCCCTCCTATAATTCACCCCTCCACTTT.

This clonotype has a count of ten or more. CDR3 bases: TGTGCCAGCAGCGTAGGTTCAGATCCTAATGAAAAACTGTTTTTT. Protein sequence: CASSVGSDPNEKLFF. The chain uses TRBV9 and TRBJ1-4; no clear D. V was clipped by 0 bases and J by 3 bases, with 9 bases between them. Per the germline V gene, CDR1 is SGDLS and CDR2 is YYNGEE. The CDR3 contains 15 residues. Full variable domain (remainder filled in from reference TRBV9 and TRBJ1-4): DSGVTQTPKHLITATGQRVTLRCSPRSGDLSVYWYQQSLDQGLQFLIQYYNGEERAKGNILERFSAQQFPDLHSELNLSSLELGDSALYFCASSVGSDPNEKLFFGSGTQLSVL.

There are many counts of this clonotype. V and J are TRBV6-2 or TRBV6-3 and TRBJ1-5; possible D gene TRBD1, 6 bases. Germline CDR1 is MNHEY and CDR2 is SVGEGT. Trimming shortened V by 6 bases and J by 7 bases, and 19 bases separated the two germline ends. The CDR3 is 15 residues long. CDR3 in amino acids: CASRNLQGIYQPQHF. The CDR3 DNA reads TGTGCCAGCAGAAACCTTCAGGGGATATACCAGCCCCAGCATTTT.

This clonotype was found many times. The chain joins TRBV7-2 to TRBJ2-1; the match to TRBD1 covers 9 bases. Germline V gives CDR1 SGHTA, CDR2 FQGNSA. This CDR3 has 15 residues. The junction had 4 bases not matched to a gene; V was cut back by 4 bases and J by 3 bases. CDR3 in DNA: TGTGCCAGCAGCTCCGGGACAGGGAACTACAATGAGCAGTTCTTC. Translated, it gives CASSSGTGNYNEQFF.

This clonotype was detected many times. This chain connects TRBV20-1 to TRBJ2-1; D call uncertain. The CDR3 loop spans 14 amino acids. The V gene's germline CDR1 is DFQATT and CDR2 SNEGSKA (reference sequence). V lost 5 bases and J 0 bases, leaving 11 bases between the germline ends. DNA of the CDR3: TGCAGTGCTCTGAAGGAGAACTCCTACAATGAGCAGTTCTTC. It yields the protein CSALKENSYNEQFF.

The sample holds many counts of this clonotype. The rearrangement links TRBV20-1 to TRBJ2-7; D not certain. The CDR3 length is 14 residues. V dropped 3 bases and J dropped 4 bases, with 16 bases sitting between them. Germline CDR1 is DFQATT and CDR2 is SNEGSKA (reference sequence). The CDR3 reads CSASFGGSIYEQYF. CDR3 nucleotides: TGCAGTGCTAGTTTTGGCGGCAGTATTTACGAGCAGTACTTC.

This clonotype has ten or more counts. The rearrangement joins TRBV29-1 to TRBJ2-7; D perhaps matches TRBD2 (5 bases). This CDR3 is 14 amino acids long. V was trimmed by 6 bases and J by 2 bases, leaving 17 bases between them. The V gene's germline CDR1 is SQVTM and CDR2 ANQGSEA. This CDR3 reads CSVGVALGAYEQYF. CDR3 bases: TGCAGCGTCGGGGTTGCTTTGGGTGCCTACGAGCAGTACTTC.

This clonotype was counted many times. The J gene is TRBJ2-3, the V gene TRBV6-1; the match to TRBD2 covers 12 bases. The CDR3 runs 19 residues. V shed 5 bases and J 1 base; nucleotides not matched to a gene: 13. Germline V gene lookup returns CDR1 MNHNS and CDR2 SASEGT. CDR3 coding DNA: TGTGCCAGCAGTCCAGTGAAGACGCGGACTAGCGGGGGCACAGATACGCAGTATTTT. As protein: CASSPVKTRTSGGTDTQYF.

This clonotype was counted a single time. J is TRBJ1-5 and V is TRBV28; perhaps TRBD1 as D (5 bases). The CDR3 is 15 amino acids. V was pared by 6 bases and J by 16 bases, with 28 bases between. The germline V gene has CDR1 MDHEN and CDR2 SYDVKM. As DNA, the CDR3 is TGTGCCAGCAGGCCAAATCAGGGAGAGGGGCAGCCCCGTCATTTT. Protein: CASRPNQGEGQPRHF.

In its sample, this clonotype was seen many times. The genes are TRBV7-2 and TRBJ2-1; tentatively, D is TRBD2 (5 bases). The ends were cut back, 4 bases at V and 4 bases at J, with 11 bases in the middle. This CDR3 is built from 14 residues. CDR1 and CDR2 from the germline V gene are SGHTA and FQGNSA. The CDR3 nucleotides read TGTGCCAGCAGCTCCGGGATCCGTTACAATGAGCAGTTCTTC. It is translated as CASSSGIRYNEQFF.

By proportion, this clonotype is medium-sized. The genes are TRBV29-1 and TRBJ2-1; D remains ambiguous. Trimming pared 0 bases from V and 6 bases from J, leaving 6 bases between. Germline V gene sequence: CDR1 SQVTM, CDR2 ANQGSEA. This CDR3 region has 12 residues. CDR3 amino acids: CSVEDLGNEQFF. The CDR3 DNA reads TGCAGCGTTGAAGATTTGGGCAATGAGCAGTTCTTC.

This clonotype was detected many times. The chain uses TRBV20-1 and TRBJ2-1; tentatively, D is TRBD2 (5 bases). The CDR3 extends over 12 amino acids. Germline V gives CDR1 DFQATT, CDR2 SNEGSKA (reference sequence). Deletions cut 2 bases from V and 10 bases from J, with 12 bases between. The CDR3 DNA reads TGCAGTGCTAGAAGAGATAGCGCCGAGCAGTTCTTC. As protein: CSARRDSAEQFF.

This clonotype was observed many times. The chain has TRBV6-2 or TRBV6-3 and TRBJ1-5; D is possibly TRBD1 (5 bases). The germline V gene has CDR1 MNHEY and CDR2 SVGEGT. CDR3 length: 13 amino acids. The germline V and J ends were trimmed by 6 bases and 4 bases, with 10 bases remaining between them. The CDR3: CASRSGGNQPQHF. Here the CDR3 DNA reads TGTGCCAGCAGGTCGGGGGGAAATCAGCCCCAGCATTTT.

This clonotype was observed many times. The gene calls are TRBV20-1 and TRBJ2-3, with TRBD2 identical over 9 bases. The CDR3 covers 15 residues. Germline V gene lookup returns CDR1 DFQATT and CDR2 SNEGSKA (reference sequence). Trimming cost V 6 bases and J 4 bases; bases outside gene matches: 11. The CDR3 loop reads CSASSPGLASDTQYF. The CDR3 DNA follows: TGCAGTGCCTCGTCCCCGGGACTAGCTTCAGATACGCAGTATTTT.